The text below deals with one T cell receptor beta chain. Authors' processing steps: Amplification from reference gene primers served as the basis for estimated nucleated cell counts. The data were produced by immunoSEQ multiplex PCR, yet TCRdb's version contains in-frame clones alone and is incomplete. Clone size and the V and J calls come from that table; the DNA yielded D and trimming. The sample yields about 330,000 clones, around 92% seen once. The data derive from a study of blood T cell repertoires in COVID-19. Across the whole study: In each case, the material was cDNA or gDNA derived from T cells, B-cell-depleted T cells, or PBMCs.

The CDR3 has 16 residues. V was clipped by 1 base and J by 0 bases, with 11 bases between them. Germline values: CDR1 SGHNT, CDR2 YYREEE (reference sequence). The sequenced sample consisted of peripheral blood. The chain uses TRBV5-4 and TRBJ2-1; D is unresolved. This sequence was found in a man younger than 35 who had recovered from COVID-19. DNA for the CDR3: TGTGCCAGCAGCTTGAAACTGACACGCTCCTACAATGAGCAGTTCTTC. It codes for CASSLKLTRSYNEQFF.